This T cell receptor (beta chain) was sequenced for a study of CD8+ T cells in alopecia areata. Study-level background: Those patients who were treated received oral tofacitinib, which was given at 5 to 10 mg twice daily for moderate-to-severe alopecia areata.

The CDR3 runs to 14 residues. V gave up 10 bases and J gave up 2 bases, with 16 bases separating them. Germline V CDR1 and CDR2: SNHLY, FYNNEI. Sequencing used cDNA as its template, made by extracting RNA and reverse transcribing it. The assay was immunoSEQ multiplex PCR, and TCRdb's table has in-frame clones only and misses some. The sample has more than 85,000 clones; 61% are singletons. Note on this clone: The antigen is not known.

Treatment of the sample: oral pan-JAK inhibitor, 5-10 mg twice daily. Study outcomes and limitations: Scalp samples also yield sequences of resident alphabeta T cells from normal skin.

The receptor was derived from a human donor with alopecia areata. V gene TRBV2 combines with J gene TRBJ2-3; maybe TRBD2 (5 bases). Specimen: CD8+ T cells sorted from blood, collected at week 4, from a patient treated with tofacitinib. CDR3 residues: CATPDSTFTDTQYF. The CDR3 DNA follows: TGTGCCACCCCGGACTCGACATTCACAGATACGCAGTATTTT.